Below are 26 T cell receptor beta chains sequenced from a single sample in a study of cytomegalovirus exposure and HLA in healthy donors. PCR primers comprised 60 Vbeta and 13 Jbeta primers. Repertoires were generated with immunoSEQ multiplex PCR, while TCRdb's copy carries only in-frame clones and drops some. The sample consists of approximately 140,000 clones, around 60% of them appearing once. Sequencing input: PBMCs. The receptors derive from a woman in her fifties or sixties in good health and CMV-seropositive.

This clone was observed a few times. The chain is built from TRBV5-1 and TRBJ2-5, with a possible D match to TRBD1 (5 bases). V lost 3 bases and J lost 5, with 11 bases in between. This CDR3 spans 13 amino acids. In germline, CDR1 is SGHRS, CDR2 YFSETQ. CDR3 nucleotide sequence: TGCGCCAGCAGCTCGGGCAGACAGGAGACCCAGTACTTC. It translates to CASSSGRQETQYF.

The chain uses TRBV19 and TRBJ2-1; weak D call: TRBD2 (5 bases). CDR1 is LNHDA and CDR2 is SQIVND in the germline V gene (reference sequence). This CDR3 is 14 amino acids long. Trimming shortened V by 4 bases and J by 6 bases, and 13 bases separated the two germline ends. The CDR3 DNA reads TGTGCCAGTAGTAGAAGTCTAGCCCTCAATGAGCAGTTCTTC. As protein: CASSRSLALNEQFF.

The CDR3 DNA reads as TGCGCCAGCAACGTTGGCGGGGGCGGGGAGCAGTACTTC. Its protein product is CASNVGGGGEQYF. The chain links TRBV5-1 to TRBJ2-5; TRBD2 is a possible D gene (7 bases). The CDR3 spans 13 residues. The V gene's germline CDR1 is SGHRS and CDR2 YFSETQ. The V gene lost 6 bases and the J gene lost 11 bases, with 20 bases spanning the gap.

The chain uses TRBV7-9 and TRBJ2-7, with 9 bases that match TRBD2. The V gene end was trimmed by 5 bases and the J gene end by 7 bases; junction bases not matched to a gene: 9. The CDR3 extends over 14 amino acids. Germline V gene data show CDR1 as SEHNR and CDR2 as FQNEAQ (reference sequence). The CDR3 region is CASSQIAGAGEQYF. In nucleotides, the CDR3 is TGTGCCAGCAGCCAAATAGCGGGAGCGGGGGAGCAGTACTTC.

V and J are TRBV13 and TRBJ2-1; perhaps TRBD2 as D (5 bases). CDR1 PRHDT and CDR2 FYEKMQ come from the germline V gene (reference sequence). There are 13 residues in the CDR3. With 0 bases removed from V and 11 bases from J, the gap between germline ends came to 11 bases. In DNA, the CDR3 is TGTGCCAGCAGCTTAGGAGGAGACTACCAGCAGTTCTTC. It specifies CASSLGGDYQQFF.

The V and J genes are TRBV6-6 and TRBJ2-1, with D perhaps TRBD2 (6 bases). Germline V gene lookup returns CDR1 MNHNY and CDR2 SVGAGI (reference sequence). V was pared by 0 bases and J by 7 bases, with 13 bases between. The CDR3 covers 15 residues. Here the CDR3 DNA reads TGTGCCAGCAGTTACTCGACCGGGAGTATTAATGAGCAGTTCTTC. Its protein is CASSYSTGSINEQFF.

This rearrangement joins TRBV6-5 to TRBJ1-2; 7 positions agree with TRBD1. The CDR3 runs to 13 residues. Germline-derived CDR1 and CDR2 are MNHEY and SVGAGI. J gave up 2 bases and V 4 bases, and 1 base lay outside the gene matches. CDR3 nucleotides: TGTGCCAGCAGTTTGGACAGGAACTATGGCTACACCTTC. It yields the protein CASSLDRNYGYTF.

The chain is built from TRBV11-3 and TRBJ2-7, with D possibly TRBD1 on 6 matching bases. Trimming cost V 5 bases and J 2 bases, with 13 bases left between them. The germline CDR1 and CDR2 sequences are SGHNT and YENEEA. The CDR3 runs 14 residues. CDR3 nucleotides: TGTGCCAGCAGCCTAGGGACAAATACCTACGAGCAGTACTTC. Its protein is CASSLGTNTYEQYF.

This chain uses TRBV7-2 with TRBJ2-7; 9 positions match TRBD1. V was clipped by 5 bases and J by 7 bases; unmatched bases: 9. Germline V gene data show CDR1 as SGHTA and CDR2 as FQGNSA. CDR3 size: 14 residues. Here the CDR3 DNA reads TGTGCCAGCAGCCGAACAGGGGGCTCGGGGGAGCAGTACTTC. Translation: CASSRTGGSGEQYF.

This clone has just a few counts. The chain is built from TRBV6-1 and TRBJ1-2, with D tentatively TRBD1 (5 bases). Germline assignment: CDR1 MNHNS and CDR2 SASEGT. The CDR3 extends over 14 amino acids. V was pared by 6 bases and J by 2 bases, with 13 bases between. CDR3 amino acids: CASRSGNPNYGYTF. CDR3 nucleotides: TGTGCCAGCAGGTCAGGGAACCCAAACTATGGCTACACCTTC.

Here the CDR3 reads CASGGAGAYEQYF. DNA for the CDR3: TGCGCCAGCGGGGGGGCTGGGGCCTACGAGCAGTACTTC. This chain joins TRBV10-1 and TRBJ2-7, with D tentatively TRBD2 (7 bases). V lost 8 bases and J 2 bases, leaving 13 bases between the germline ends. The CDR3 contains 13 residues. Germline V gene lookup returns CDR1 WNHNN and CDR2 SYGVQD (reference sequence).

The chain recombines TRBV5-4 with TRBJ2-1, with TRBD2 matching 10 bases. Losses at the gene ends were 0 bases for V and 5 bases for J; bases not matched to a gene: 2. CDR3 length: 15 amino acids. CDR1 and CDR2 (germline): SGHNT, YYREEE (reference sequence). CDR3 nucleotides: TGTGCCAGCAGCTTGGTAGCGGGAGGTCACAATGAGCAGTTCTTC. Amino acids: CASSLVAGGHNEQFF.

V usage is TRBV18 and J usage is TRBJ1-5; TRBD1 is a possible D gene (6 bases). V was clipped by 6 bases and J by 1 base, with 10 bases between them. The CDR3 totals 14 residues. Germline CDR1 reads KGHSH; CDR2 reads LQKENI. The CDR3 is CASSPGESNQPQHF. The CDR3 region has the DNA TGTGCCAGCTCGCCAGGGGAGAGCAATCAGCCCCAGCATTTT.

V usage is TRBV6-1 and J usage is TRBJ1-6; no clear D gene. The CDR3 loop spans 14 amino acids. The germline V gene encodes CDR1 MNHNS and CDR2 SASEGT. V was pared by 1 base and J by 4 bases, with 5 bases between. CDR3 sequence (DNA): TGTGCCAGCAGTGAAGTGGCATATAATTCACCCCTCCACTTT. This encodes CASSEVAYNSPLHF.

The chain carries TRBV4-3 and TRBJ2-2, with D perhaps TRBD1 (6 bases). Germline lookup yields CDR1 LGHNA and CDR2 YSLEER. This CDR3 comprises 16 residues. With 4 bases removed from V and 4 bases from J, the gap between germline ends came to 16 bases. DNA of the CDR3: TGCGCCAGCAGCCCCACAGGGTCTTATAGCACCGGGGAGCTGTTTTTT. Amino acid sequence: CASSPTGSYSTGELFF.

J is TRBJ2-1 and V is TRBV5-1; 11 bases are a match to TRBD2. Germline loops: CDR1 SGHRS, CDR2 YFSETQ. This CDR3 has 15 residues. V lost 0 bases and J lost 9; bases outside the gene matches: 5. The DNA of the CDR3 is TGCGCCAGCAGCTTGGAGACTAGCGGGATTATTGAGCAGTTCTTC. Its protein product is CASSLETSGIIEQFF.

CDR3 sequence: CASSQVSSFYEQYF. CDR3 bases: TGCGCCAGCAGCCAAGTCAGTTCCTTTTACGAGCAGTACTTC. The chain carries TRBV4-1 and TRBJ2-7; D is undetermined. Germline CDR1 reads MGHRA; CDR2 reads YSYEKL. The CDR3 runs 14 residues. V lost 1 base and J lost 4, with 11 bases in between.

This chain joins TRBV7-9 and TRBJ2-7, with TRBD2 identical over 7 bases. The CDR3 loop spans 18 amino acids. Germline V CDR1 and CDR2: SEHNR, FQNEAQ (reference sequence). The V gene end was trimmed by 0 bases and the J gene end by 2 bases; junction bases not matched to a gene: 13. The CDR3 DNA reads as TGTGCCAGCAGCTTAGCCCCGGGTACTAGCGCGTTTGCCTACGAGCAGTACTTC. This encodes CASSLAPGTSAFAYEQYF.

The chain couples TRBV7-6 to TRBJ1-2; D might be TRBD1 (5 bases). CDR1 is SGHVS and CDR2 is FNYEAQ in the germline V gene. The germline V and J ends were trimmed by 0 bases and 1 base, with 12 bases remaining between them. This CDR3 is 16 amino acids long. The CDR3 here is CASSLAGSGFNYGYTF. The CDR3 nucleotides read TGTGCCAGCAGCTTAGCGGGGTCAGGGTTTAACTATGGCTACACCTTC.

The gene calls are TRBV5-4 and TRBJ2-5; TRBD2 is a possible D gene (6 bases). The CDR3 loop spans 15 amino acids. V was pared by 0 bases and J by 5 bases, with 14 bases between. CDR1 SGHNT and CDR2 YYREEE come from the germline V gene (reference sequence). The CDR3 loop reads CASSLAAGAGETQYF. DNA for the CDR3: TGTGCCAGCAGCTTGGCAGCGGGCGCCGGGGAGACCCAGTACTTC.

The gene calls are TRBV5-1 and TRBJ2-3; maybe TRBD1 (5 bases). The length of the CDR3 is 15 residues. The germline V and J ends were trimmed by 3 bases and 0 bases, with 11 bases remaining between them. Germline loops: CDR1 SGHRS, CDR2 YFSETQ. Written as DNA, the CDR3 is TGCGCCAGCAGCTCCACCCCAGGGAGCACAGATACGCAGTATTTT. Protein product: CASSSTPGSTDTQYF.

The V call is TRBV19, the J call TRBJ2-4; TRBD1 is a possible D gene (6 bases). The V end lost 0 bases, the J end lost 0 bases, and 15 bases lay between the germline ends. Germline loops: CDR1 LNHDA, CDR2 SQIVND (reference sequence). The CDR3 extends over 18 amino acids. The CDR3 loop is CASSIDATGPRAKNIQYF. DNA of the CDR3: TGTGCCAGTAGTATAGATGCCACAGGGCCTCGAGCCAAAAACATTCAGTACTTC.

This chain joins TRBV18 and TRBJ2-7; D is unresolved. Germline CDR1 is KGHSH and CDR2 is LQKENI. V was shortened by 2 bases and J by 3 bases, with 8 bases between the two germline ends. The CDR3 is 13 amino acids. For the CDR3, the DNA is TGTGCCAGCTCACCAAACAGTGACTACGAGCAGTACTTC. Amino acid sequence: CASSPNSDYEQYF. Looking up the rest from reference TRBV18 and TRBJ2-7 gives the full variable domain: NAGVMQNPRHLVRRRGQEARLRCSPMKGHSHVYWYRQLPEEGLKFMVYLQKENIIDESGMPKERFSAEFPKEGPSILRIQQVVRGDSAAYFCASSPNSDYEQYFGPGTRLTVT.

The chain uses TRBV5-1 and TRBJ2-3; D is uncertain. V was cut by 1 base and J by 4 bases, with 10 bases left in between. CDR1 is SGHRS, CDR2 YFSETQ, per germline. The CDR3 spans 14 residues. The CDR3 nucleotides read TGCGCCAGCAGCTTGCCGGCGGCCGCAGATACGCAGTATTTT. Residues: CASSLPAAADTQYF.

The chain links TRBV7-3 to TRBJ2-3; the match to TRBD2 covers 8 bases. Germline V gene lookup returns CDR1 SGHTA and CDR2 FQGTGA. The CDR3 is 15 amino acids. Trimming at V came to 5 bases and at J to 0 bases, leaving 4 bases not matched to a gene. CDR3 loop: CASSLLAGSTDTQYF. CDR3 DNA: TGTGCCAGCAGCCTGTTAGCGGGGAGCACAGATACGCAGTATTTT.

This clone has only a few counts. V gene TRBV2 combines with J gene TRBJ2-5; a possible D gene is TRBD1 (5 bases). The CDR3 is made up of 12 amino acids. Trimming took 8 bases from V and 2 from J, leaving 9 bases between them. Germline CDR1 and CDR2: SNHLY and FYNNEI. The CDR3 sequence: CASSRQQETQYF. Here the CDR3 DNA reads TGTGCCAGCTCCCGACAGCAAGAGACCCAGTACTTC.